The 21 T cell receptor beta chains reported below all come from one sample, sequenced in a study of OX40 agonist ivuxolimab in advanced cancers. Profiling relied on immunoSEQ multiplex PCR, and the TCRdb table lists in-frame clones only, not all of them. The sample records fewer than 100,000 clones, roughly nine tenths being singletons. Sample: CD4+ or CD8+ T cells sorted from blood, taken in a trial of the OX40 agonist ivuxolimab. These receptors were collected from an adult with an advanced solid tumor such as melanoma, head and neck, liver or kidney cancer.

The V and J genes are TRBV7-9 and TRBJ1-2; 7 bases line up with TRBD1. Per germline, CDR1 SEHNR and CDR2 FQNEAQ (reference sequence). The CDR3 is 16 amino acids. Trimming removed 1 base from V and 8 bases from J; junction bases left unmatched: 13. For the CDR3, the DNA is TGTGCCAGCAGCTTAGGGGGGATCGACAGGGCGGGCGGCTACACCTTC. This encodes CASSLGGIDRAGGYTF. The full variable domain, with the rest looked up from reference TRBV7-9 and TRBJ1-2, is DTGVSQNPRHKITKRGQNVTFRCDPISEHNRLYWYRQTLGQGPEFLTYFQNEAQLEKSRLLSDRFSAERPKGSFSTLEIQRTEQGDSAMYLCASSLGGIDRAGGYTFGSGTRLTVV.

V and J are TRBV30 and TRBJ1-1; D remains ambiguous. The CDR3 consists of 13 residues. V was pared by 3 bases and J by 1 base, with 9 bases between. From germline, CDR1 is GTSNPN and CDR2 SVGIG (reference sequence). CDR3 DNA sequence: TGTGCCTGGAGCTCTAATTCGAACACTGAAGCTTTCTTT. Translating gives CAWSSNSNTEAFF.

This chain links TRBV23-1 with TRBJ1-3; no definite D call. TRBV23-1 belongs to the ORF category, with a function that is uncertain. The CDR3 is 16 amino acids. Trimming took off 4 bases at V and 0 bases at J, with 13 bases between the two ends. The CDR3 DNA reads TGCGCCAGCAGTCCAGAGGCGCCTCACTCTGGAAACACCATATATTTT. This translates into CASSPEAPHSGNTIYF.

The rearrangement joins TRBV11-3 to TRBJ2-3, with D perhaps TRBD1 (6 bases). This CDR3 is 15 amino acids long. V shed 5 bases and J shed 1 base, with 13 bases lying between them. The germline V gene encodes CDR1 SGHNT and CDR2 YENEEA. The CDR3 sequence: CASSTNRDGTDTQYF. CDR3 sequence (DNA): TGTGCCAGCAGCACTAACAGGGATGGCACAGATACGCAGTATTTT.

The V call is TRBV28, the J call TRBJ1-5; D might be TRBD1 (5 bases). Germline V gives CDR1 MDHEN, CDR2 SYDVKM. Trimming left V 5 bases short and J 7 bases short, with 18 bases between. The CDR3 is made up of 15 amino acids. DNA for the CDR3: TGTGCCAGCAGTCTAACCGGGACCCGCGTGCAGCCCCAGCATTTT. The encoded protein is CASSLTGTRVQPQHF.

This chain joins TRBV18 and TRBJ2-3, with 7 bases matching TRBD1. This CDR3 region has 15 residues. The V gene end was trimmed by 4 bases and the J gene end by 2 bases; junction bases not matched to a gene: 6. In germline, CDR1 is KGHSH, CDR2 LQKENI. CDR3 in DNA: TGTGCCAGCTCACACCGGGACAGTCACACAGATACGCAGTATTTT. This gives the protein CASSHRDSHTDTQYF. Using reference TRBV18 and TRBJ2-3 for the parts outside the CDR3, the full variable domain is NAGVMQNPRHLVRRRGQEARLRCSPMKGHSHVYWYRQLPEEGLKFMVYLQKENIIDESGMPKERFSAEFPKEGPSILRIQQVVRGDSAAYFCASSHRDSHTDTQYFGPGTRLTVL.

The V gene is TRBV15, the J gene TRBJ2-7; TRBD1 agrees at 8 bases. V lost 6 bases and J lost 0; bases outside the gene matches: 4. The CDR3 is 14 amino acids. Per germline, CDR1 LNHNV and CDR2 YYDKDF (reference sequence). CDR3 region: CATRTGAFSYEQYF. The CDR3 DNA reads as TGTGCCACCAGGACAGGGGCCTTCTCCTACGAGCAGTACTTC.

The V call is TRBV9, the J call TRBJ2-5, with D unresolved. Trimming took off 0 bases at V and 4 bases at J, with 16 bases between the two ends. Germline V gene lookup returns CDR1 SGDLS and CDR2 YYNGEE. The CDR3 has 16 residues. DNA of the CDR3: TGTGCCAGCAGCGTAGCGCCGCATGGGGTGGTAGAGACCCAGTACTTC. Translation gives CASSVAPHGVVETQYF. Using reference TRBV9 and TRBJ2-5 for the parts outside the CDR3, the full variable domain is DSGVTQTPKHLITATGQRVTLRCSPRSGDLSVYWYQQSLDQGLQFLIQYYNGEERAKGNILERFSAQQFPDLHSELNLSSLELGDSALYFCASSVAPHGVVETQYFGPGTRLLVL.

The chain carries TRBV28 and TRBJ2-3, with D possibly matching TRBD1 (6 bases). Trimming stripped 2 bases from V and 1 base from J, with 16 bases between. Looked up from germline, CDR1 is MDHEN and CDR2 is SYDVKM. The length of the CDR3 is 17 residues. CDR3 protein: CASSLGTQGQRTDTQYF. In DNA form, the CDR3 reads TGTGCCAGCAGTTTAGGAACACAGGGACAACGCACAGATACGCAGTATTTT.

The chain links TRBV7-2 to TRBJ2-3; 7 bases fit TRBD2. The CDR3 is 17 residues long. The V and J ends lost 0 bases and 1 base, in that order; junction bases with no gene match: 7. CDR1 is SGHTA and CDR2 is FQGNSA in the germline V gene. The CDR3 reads CASSLALERDRTDTQYF. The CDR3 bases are TGTGCCAGCAGCTTAGCGCTGGAGCGGGACCGCACAGATACGCAGTATTTT.

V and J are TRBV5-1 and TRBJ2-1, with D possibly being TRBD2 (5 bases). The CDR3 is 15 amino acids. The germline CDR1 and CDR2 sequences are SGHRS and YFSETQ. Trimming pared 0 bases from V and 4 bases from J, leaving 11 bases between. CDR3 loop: CASSLGTGSYNEQFF. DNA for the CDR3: TGCGCCAGCAGCTTGGGTACGGGGAGTTACAATGAGCAGTTCTTC.

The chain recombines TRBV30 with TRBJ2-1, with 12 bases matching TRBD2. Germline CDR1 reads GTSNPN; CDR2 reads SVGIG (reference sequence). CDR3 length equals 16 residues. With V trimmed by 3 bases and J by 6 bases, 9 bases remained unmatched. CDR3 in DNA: TGTGCCTGGAGGGGACCTCTAGCGGGAGGGTCCAATGAGCAGTTCTTC. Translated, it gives CAWRGPLAGGSNEQFF.

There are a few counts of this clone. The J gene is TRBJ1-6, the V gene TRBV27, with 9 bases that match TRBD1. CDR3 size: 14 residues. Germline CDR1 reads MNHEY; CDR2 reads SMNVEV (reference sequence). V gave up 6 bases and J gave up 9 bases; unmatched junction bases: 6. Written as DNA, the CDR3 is TGTGCCAGCAGGTCCCGGGACAGGGTTTCACCCCTCCACTTT. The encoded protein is CASRSRDRVSPLHF.

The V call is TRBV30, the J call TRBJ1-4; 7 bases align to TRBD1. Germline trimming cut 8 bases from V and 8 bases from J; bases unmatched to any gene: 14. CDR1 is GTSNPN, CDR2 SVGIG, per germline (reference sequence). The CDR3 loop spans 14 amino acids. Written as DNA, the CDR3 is TGTGCCCTCTCCGTACAGGGGAAGGGAGAAAAACTGTTTTTT. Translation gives CALSVQGKGEKLFF.

For the CDR3, the DNA is TGTGCCAGCAGCTTCACAGCGGGGCTCGATGAGCAGTTCTTC. This codes for CASSFTAGLDEQFF. This chain links TRBV7-2 with TRBJ2-1; 7 bases map to TRBD2. V gave up 3 bases and J gave up 8 bases; unmatched junction bases: 7. Germline CDR1 and CDR2: SGHTA and FQGNSA. The CDR3 runs 14 residues.

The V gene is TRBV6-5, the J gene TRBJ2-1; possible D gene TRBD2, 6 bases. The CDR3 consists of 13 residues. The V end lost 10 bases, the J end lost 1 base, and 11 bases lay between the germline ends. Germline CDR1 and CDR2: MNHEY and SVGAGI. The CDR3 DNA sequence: TGTGCCACCAGACTAGATTCCTACAATGAGCAGTTCTTC. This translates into CATRLDSYNEQFF.

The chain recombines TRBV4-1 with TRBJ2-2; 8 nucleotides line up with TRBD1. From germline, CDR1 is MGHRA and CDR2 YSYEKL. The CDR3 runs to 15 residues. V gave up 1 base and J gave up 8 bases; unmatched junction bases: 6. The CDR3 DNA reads TGCGCCAGCAGCCAAGGGCAGGGGGCTACGGGGGAGCTGTTTTTT. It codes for CASSQGQGATGELFF.

The CDR3 sequence: CASSPRLGTRTGQPQHF. CDR3 nucleotide sequence: TGTGCCAGTAGTCCACGGTTAGGTACCAGGACTGGTCAGCCCCAGCATTTT. The genes are TRBV19 and TRBJ1-5; D is uncertain. V was trimmed by 5 bases and J by 6 bases, leaving 23 bases between them. The CDR3 loop spans 17 amino acids. Germline V gene sequence: CDR1 LNHDA, CDR2 SQIVND (reference sequence).

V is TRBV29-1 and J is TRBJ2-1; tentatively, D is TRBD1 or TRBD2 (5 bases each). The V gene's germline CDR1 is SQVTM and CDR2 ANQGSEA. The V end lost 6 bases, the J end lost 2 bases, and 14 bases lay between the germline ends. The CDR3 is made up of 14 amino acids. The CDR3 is CSVVEGLTYNEQFF. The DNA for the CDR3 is TGCAGCGTGGTCGAGGGGCTAACCTACAATGAGCAGTTCTTC.

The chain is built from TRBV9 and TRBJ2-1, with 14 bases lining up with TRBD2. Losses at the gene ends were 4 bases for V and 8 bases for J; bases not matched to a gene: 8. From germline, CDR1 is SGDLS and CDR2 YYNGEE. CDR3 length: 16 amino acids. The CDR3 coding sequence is TGTGCCAGCAGCCTTCAGGCGGGACTAGCGGGAGATGAGCAGTTCTTC. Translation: CASSLQAGLAGDEQFF.

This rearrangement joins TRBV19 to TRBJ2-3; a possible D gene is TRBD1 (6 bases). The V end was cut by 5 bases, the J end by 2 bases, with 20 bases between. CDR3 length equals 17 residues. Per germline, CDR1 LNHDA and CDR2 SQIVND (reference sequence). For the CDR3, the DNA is TGTGCCAGTAGTTCTCGGACAGCCTCTTTTCTCACAGATACGCAGTATTTT. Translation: CASSSRTASFLTDTQYF.